This T cell receptor (beta chain) was sequenced for a study of OX40 agonist ivuxolimab in advanced cancers. The CDR3 totals 15 residues. CDR1 and CDR2 from the germline V gene are MGHDK and SYGVNS. V lost 3 bases, J lost 7 bases, and 6 bases stayed unmatched. Systemic immunosuppression or a history of autoimmune disease excluded patients. The study sampled blood at baseline, cycle 4 day 1, and cycle 7 day 1. Only in-frame clones appear in the TCRdb table, and some are missing; sequencing was by immunoSEQ multiplex PCR. The table includes fewer than 90,000 clones, 75% to 90% detected once. Remarks on this clone: The antigen remains undetermined.

Study results and limitations: The 0.1-3.0 mg/kg partial responders had among the lowest clonal expansion.

This TCR came from an adult with an advanced solid tumor such as melanoma, head and neck, liver or kidney cancer. The chain combines TRBV25-1 with TRBJ1-4, with 9 positions matching TRBD1. This sample comprised CD4+ or CD8+ T cells sorted from blood, obtained in a trial of the OX40 agonist ivuxolimab. The chain's CDR3 is CASSDLQGAPEKLFF. In nucleotides, the CDR3 is TGTGCCAGCAGTGATCTACAGGGGGCGCCTGAAAAACTGTTTTTT.